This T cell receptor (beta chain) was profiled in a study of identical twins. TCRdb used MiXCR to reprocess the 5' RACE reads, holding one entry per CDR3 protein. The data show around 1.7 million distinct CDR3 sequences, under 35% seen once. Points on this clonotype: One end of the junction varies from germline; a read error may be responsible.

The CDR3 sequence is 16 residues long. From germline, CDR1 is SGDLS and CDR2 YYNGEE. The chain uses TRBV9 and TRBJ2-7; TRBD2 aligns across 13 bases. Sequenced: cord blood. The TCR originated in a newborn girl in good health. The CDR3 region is CASSVAGTSGVYERYF. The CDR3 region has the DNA TGTGCCAGCAGCGTAGCCGGGACTAGCGGGGTCTACGAGCGGTACTTC.